This TCR beta chain was documented in a study of blood T cell repertoires in COVID-19. Study in general: Material from acute and convalescent COVID-19 was sourced from the United States, Italy and Spain.

V dropped 1 base and J dropped 5 bases, with 7 bases sitting between them. This CDR3 region has 13 residues. Sequencing used immunoSEQ multiplex PCR; TCRdb keeps in-frame clones, though not all of them. The sample comprises over 250,000 clones, more than 75% of which are singletons, and over 1.2% rests with the top ten. Material: peripheral blood. V gene TRBV12-3 or TRBV12-4 combines with J gene TRBJ2-3; D not certain. The sequence derives from a woman between 40 and 50 years old who had recovered from COVID-19. The DNA of the CDR3 is TGTGCCAGCAGTTTAGGAGGAGTAGATACGCAGTATTTT. Its protein product is CASSLGGVDTQYF.